This note documents a single T cell receptor beta chain sequence. Its antigen remains unidentified. The entry originates in a study of graft-versus-host responses after intestinal transplantation. Study overall: Isolated intestinal, liver-intestinal, or multivisceral transplants had been given to the recipients. After anti-thymocyte globulin induction, recipients took tacrolimus and steroids for around three years. Findings and caveats of the study: Within the allografts of patients who had graft-donor T cell macrochimerism, graft-versus-host to host-versus-graft clonal ratios were high. Ileal or blood samples showed some GvH clones first, and such clones were also found in recipient marrow.

TCRdb's table, derived via immunoSEQ multiplex PCR, lists solely in-frame clones and lacks some. The profile shows roughly 110,000 clones, about 92% of them singletons. Deletions cut 1 base from V and 9 bases from J, with 15 bases between. Per germline, CDR1 SGHAT and CDR2 FQNNGV. The CDR3 is 14 amino acids. The gene calls are TRBV11-2 and TRBJ2-5, with D perhaps TRBD1 or TRBD2 (6 bases each). Sequenced here: unstimulated CD8+ T cells sorted from spleen or lymph node cells, sampled before transplant. This clonotype was obtained from a human donor who was the organ donor for an intestinal transplant. CDR3 amino acids: CASSLVRGEMAQYF. CDR3 nucleotides: TGTGCCAGCAGCTTAGTAAGGGGGGAGATGGCCCAGTACTTC.